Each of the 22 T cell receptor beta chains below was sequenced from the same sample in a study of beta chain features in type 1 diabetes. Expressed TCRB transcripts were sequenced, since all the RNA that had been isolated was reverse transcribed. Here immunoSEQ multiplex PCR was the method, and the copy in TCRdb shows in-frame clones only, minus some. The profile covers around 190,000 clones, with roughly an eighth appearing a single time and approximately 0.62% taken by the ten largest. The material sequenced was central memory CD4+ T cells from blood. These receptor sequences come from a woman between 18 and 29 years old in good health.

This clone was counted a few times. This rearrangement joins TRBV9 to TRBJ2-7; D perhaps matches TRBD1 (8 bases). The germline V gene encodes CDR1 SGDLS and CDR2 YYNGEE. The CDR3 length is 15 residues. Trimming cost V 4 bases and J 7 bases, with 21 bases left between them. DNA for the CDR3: TGTGCCAGCAGCACTCGTTCGGGAGGACAGGGTGAGCAGTACTTC. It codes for CASSTRSGGQGEQYF.

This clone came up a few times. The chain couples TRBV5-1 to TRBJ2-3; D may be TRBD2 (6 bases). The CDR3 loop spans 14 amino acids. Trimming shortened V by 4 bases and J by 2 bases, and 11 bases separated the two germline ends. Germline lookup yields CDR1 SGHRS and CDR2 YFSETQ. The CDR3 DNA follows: TGCGCCAGCAGCCCGGGACTTGTCACAGATACGCAGTATTTT. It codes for CASSPGLVTDTQYF.

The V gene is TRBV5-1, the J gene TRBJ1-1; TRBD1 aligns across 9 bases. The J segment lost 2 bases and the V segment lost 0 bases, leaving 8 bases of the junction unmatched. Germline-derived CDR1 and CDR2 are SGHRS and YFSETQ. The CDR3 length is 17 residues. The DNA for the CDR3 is TGCGCCAGCAGCTTGGTTACAGGGGGCGGAGGAAACACTGAAGCTTTCTTT. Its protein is CASSLVTGGGGNTEAFF. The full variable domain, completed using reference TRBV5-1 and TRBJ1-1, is KAGVTQTPRYLIKTRGQQVTLSCSPISGHRSVSWYQQTPGQGLQFLFEYFSETQRNKGNFPGRFSGRQFSNSRSEMNVSTLELGDSALYLCASSLVTGGGGNTEAFFGQGTRLTVV.

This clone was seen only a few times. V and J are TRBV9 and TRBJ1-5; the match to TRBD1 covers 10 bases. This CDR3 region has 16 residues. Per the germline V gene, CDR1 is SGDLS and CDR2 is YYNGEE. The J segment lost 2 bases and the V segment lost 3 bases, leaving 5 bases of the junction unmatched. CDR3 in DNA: TGTGCCAGCAGCGGTACCGGGACAGGGGGCAATCAGCCCCAGCATTTT. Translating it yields CASSGTGTGGNQPQHF.

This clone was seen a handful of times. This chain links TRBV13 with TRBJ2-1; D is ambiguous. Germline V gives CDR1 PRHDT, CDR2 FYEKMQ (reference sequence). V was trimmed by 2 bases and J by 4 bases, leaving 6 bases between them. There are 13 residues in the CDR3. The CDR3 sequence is CASSLIRYNEQFF. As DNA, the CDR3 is TGTGCCAGCAGCTTAATCCGGTACAATGAGCAGTTCTTC. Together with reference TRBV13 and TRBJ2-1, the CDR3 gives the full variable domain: AAGVIQSPRHLIKEKRETATLKCYPIPRHDTVYWYQQGPGQDPQFLISFYEKMQSDKGSIPDRFSAQQFSDYHSELNMSSLELGDSALYFCASSLIRYNEQFFGPGTRLTVL.

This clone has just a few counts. CDR3 nucleotide sequence: TGTGCCAGCAAGCGGGGGGAGAACACTGAAGCTTTCTTT. This encodes CASKRGENTEAFF. The chain has TRBV9 and TRBJ1-1, with D maybe TRBD1 (5 bases). Germline-derived CDR1 and CDR2 are SGDLS and YYNGEE. This CDR3 contains 13 residues. The V end lost 6 bases, the J end lost 1 base, and 10 bases lay between the germline ends.

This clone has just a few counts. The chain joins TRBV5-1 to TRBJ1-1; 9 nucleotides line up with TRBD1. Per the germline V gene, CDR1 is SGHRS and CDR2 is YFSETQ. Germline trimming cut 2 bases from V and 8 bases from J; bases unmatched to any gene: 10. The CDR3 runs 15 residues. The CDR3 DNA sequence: TGCGCCAGCAGCTTCGGGACAGGGAGTCTCGCGGAAGCTTTCTTT. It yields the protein CASSFGTGSLAEAFF.

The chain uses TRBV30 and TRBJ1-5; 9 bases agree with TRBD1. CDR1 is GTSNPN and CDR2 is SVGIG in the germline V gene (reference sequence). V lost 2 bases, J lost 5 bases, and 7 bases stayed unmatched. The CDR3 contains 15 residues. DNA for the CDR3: TGTGCCTGGAGTTTAGGGGACAGGGAGGATCAGCCCCAGCATTTT. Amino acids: CAWSLGDREDQPQHF.

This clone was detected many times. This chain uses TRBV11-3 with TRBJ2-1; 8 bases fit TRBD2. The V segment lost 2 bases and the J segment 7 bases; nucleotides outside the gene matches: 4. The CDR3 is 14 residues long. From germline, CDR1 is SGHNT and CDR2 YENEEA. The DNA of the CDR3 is TGTGCCAGCAGCTTAAGCGGGAGTTTAAATGAGCAGTTCTTC. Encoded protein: CASSLSGSLNEQFF.

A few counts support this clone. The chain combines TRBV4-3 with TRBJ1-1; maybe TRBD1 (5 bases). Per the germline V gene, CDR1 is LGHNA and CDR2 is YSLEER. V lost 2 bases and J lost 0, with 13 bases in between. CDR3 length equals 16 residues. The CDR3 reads CASSQFRQLMNTEAFF. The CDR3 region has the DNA TGCGCCAGCAGCCAATTCCGACAGCTAATGAACACTGAAGCTTTCTTT.

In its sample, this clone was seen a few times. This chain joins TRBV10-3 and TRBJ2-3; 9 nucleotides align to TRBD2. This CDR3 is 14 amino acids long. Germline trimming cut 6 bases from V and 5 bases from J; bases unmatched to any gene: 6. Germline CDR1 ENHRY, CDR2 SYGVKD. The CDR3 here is CAISLREGRDTQYF. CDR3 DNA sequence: TGTGCCATCAGCTTGCGGGAGGGGAGAGATACGCAGTATTTT.

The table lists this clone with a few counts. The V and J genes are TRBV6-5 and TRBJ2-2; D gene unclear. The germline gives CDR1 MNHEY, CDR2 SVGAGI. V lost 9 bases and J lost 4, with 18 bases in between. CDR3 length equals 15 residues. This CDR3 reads CASRVWSAVTGELFF. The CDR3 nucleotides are TGTGCCAGTAGAGTTTGGTCTGCGGTCACCGGGGAGCTGTTTTTT.

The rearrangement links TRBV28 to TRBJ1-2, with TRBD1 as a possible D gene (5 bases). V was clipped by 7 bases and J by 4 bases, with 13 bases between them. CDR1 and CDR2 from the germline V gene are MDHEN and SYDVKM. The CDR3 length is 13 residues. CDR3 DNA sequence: TGTGCCAGCAAGGGGTACCTGGGCTATGGCTACACCTTC. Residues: CASKGYLGYGYTF.

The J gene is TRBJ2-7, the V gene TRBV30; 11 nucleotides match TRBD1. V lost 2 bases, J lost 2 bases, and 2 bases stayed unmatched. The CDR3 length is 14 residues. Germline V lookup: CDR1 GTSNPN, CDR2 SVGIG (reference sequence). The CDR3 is CAWSRGQGAYEQYF. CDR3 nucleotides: TGTGCCTGGAGTAGGGGACAGGGGGCCTACGAGCAGTACTTC.

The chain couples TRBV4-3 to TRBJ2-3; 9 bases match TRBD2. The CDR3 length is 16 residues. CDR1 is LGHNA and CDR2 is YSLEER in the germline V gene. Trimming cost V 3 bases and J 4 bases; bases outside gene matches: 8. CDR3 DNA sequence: TGCGCCAGCAGCCAGGTTAGCGGGAGTAGAGCAGATACGCAGTATTTT. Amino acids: CASSQVSGSRADTQYF.

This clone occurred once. CDR3 residues: CASRFGTNTEAFF. In DNA, the CDR3 is TGTGCCAGCAGGTTTGGGACAAACACTGAAGCTTTCTTT. V and J are TRBV2 and TRBJ1-1, with D possibly being TRBD1 (6 bases). The germline CDR1 and CDR2 sequences are SNHLY and FYNNEI. Trimming cost V 6 bases and J 2 bases, with 10 bases left between them. The CDR3 has 13 residues. Based on the CDR3 plus reference TRBV2 and TRBJ1-1, the full variable domain is EPEVTQTPSHQVTQMGQEVILRCVPISNHLYFYWYRQILGQKVEFLVSFYNNEISEKSEIFDDQFSVERPDGSNFTLKIRSTKLEDSAMYFCASRFGTNTEAFFGQGTRLTVV.

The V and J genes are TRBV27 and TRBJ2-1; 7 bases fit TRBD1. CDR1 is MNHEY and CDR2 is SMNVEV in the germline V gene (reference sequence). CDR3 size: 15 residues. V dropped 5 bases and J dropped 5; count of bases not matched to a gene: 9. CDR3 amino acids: CASSTRTGPNNEQFF. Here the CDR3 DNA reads TGTGCCAGCAGTACTCGGACAGGACCGAACAATGAGCAGTTCTTC.

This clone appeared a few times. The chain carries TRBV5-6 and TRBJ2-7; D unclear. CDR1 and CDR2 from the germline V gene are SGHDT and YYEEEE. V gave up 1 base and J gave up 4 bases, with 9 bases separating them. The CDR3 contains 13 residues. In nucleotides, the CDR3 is TGTGCCAGCAGCTTGTATAGTAATTACGAGCAGTACTTC. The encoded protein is CASSLYSNYEQYF.

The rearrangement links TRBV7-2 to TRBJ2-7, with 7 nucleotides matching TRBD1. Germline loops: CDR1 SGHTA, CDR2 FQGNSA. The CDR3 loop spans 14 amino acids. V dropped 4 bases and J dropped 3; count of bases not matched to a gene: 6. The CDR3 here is CASSYPRDSYEQYF. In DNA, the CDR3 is TGTGCCAGCAGCTACCCCCGGGACAGCTACGAGCAGTACTTC.

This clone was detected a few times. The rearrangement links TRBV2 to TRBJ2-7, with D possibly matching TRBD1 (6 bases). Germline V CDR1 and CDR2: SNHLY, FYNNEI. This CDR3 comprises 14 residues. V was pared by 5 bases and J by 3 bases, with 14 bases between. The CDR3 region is CASSTGTPIYEQYF. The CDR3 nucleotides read TGTGCCAGCAGTACCGGGACACCCATCTACGAGCAGTACTTC.

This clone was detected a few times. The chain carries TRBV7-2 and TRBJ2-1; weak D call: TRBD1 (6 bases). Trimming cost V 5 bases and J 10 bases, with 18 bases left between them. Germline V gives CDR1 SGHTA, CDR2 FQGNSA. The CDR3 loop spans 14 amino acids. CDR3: CASSTRDTGREQFF. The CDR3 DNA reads TGTGCCAGCAGCACTCGGGACACAGGGCGGGAGCAGTTCTTC.

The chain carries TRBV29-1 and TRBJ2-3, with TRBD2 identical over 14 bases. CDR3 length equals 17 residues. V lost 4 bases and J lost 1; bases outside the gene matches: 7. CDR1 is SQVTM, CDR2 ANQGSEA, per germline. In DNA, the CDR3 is TGCAGCGTTGCGGGACTAGCGGGGGCCGGGGGCACAGATACGCAGTATTTT. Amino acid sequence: CSVAGLAGAGGTDTQYF.